This T cell receptor (beta chain) was recovered during a study of Ad26.COV2.S vaccination and SARS-CoV-2 variants. Study details: Enrolled in COV1001, the donor was in the Ad26.COV2.S trial arm, which received the vaccine. Ad26.COV2.S, an intramuscular injection, was given once or twice 56 days apart.

The CDR3 covers 13 residues. The V gene lost 3 bases and the J gene lost 6 bases, with 11 bases spanning the gap. As for treatment: some 20 received Ad26.COV2.S at low or high dose, single or two shots; 5 received placebo; per-sample allocation not given. Sample collection was performed on day 63 after the first vaccine or placebo injection. TCRdb's copy holds only in-frame clones and misses some; the assay was immunoSEQ multiplex PCR. The profile covers about 680,000 clones, with about 89% appearing a single time and around 1.4% taken by the ten largest. The chain links TRBV12-3 or TRBV12-4 to TRBJ1-2, with TRBD1 as a possible D gene (5 bases). Sequenced here: peripheral blood, sampled in a trial of Ad26.COV2.S vaccine versus placebo. This clonotype was obtained from a person between 18 and 65 years old who received the Ad26.COV2.S COVID-19 vaccine or a placebo. The CDR3, as DNA: TGTGCCAGCAGTTTGGTAGGGGCGGATGGCTACACCTTC. It specifies CASSLVGADGYTF.